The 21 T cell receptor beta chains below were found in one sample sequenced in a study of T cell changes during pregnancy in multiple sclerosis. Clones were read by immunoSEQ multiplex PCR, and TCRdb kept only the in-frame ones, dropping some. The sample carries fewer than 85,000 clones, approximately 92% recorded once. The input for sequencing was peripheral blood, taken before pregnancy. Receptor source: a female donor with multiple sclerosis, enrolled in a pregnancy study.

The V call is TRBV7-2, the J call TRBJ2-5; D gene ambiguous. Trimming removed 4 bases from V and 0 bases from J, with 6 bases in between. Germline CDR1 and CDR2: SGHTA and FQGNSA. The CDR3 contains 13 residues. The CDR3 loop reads CASSSLYQETQYF. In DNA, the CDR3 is TGTGCCAGCAGCTCCTTGTACCAAGAGACCCAGTACTTC. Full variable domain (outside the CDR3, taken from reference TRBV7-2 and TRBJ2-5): GAGVSQSPSNKVTEKGKDVELRCDPISGHTALYWYRQSLGQGLEFLIYFQGNSAPDKSGLPSDRFSAERTGGSVSTLTIQRTQQEDSAVYLCASSSLYQETQYFGPGTRLLVL.

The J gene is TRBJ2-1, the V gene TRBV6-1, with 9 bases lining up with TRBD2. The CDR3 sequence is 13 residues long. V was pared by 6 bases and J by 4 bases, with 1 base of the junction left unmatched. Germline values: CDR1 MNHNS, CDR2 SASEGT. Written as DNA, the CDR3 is TGTGCCAGCAGGCTAGCGGGGTACAATGAGCAGTTCTTC. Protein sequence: CASRLAGYNEQFF.

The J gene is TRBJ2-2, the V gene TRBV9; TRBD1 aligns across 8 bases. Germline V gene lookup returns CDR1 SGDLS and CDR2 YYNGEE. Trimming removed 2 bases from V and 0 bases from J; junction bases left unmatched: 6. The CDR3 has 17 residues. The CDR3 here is CASSVPLGQANTGELFF. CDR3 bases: TGTGCCAGCAGCGTCCCCCTGGGACAGGCGAACACCGGGGAGCTGTTTTTT.

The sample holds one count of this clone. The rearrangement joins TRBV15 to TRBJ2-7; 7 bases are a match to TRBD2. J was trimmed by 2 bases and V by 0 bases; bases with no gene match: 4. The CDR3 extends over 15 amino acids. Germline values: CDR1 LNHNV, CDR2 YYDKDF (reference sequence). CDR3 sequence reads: CATSREPSGTYEQYF. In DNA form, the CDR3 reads TGTGCCACCAGCAGAGAGCCTAGCGGAACCTACGAGCAGTACTTC.

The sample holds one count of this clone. CDR3 protein: CASSPRGGIGYTF. The CDR3 DNA is TGTGCCAGCAGCCCCAGAGGAGGGATTGGCTACACCTTC. The genes are TRBV7-9 and TRBJ1-2; D is unclear. Germline CDR1 and CDR2: SEHNR and FQNEAQ (reference sequence). The germline V and J ends were trimmed by 5 bases and 7 bases, with 14 bases remaining between them. This CDR3 region has 13 residues.

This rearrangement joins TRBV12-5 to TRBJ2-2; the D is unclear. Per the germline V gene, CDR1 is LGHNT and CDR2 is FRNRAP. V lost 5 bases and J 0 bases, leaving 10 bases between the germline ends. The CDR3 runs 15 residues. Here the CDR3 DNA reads TGTGCTAGTGGTCTGGCCCCCACGAACACCGGGGAGCTGTTTTTT. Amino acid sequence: CASGLAPTNTGELFF.

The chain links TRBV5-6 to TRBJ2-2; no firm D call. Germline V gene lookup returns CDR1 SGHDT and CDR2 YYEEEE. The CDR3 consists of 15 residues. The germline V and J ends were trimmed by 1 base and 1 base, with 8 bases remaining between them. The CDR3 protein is CASSLRAWNTGELFF. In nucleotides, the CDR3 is TGTGCCAGCAGCTTGCGTGCGTGGAACACCGGGGAGCTGTTTTTT.

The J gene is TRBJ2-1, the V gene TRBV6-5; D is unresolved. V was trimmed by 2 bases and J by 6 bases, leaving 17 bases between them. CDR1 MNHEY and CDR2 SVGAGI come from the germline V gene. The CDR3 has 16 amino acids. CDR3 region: CASSYGLTLPPNEQFF. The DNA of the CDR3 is TGTGCCAGCAGTTACGGTCTCACACTACCCCCCAATGAGCAGTTCTTC.

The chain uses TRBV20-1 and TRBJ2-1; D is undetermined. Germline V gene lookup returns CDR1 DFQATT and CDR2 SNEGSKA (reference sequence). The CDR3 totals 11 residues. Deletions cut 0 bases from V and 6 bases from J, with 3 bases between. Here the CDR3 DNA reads TGCAGTGCTAGAGATCTCAATGAGCAGTTCTTC. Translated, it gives CSARDLNEQFF.

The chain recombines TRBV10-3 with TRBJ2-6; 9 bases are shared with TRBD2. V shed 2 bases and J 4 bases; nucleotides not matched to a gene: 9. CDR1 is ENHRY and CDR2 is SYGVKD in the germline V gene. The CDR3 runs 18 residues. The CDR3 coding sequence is TGTGCCATCAGTGAGAATAGTAGCGGGAGACCCGGGGCCAACGTCCTGACTTTC. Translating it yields CAISENSSGRPGANVLTF.

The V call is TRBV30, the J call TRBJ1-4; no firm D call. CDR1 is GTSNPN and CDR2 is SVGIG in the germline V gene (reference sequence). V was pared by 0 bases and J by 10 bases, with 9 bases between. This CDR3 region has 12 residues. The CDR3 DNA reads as TGTGCCTGGAGTGTAAGTTCGGTAAAACTGTTTTTT. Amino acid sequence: CAWSVSSVKLFF.

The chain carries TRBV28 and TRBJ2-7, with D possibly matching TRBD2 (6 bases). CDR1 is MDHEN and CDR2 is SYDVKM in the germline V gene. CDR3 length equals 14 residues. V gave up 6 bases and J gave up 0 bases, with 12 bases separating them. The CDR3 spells CASSNGGASYEQYF. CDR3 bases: TGTGCCAGCAGCAACGGGGGAGCCTCCTACGAGCAGTACTTC. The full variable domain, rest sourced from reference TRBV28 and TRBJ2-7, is DVKVTQSSRYLVKRTGEKVFLECVQDMDHENMFWYRQDPGLGLRLIYFSYDVKMKEKGDIPEGYSVSREKKERFSLILESASTNQTSMYLCASSNGGASYEQYFGPGTRLTVT.

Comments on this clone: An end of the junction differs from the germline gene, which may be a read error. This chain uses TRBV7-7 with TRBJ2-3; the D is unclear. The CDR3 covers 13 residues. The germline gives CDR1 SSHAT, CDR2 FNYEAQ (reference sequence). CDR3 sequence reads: CASSVVVTDTQYF. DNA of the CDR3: TGTGCTAGCAGCGTCGTTGTGACAGATACGCAGTATTTT.

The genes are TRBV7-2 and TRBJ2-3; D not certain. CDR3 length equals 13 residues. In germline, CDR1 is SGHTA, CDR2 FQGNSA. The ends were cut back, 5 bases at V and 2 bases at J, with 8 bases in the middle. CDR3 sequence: CASSPSVTDTQYF. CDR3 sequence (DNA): TGTGCCAGCAGCCCTTCGGTCACAGATACGCAGTATTTT.

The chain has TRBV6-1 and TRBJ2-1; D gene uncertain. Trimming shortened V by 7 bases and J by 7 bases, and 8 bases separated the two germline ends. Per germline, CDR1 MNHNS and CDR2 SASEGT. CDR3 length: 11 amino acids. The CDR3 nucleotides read TGTGCCAGCATAAGACTTAATGAGCAGTTCTTC. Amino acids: CASIRLNEQFF.

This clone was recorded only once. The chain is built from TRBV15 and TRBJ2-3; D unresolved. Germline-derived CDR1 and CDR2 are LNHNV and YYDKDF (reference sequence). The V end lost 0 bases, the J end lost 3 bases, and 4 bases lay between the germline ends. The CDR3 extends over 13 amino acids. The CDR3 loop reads CATSRDYTDTQYF. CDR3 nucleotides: TGTGCCACCAGCAGAGATTATACAGATACGCAGTATTTT.

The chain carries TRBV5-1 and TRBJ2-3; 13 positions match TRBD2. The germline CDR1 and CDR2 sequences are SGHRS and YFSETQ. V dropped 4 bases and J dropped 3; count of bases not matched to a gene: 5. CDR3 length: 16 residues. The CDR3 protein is CASSRTSGSSTDTQYF. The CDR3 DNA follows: TGCGCCAGCAGCCGGACTAGCGGGAGTTCAACAGATACGCAGTATTTT.

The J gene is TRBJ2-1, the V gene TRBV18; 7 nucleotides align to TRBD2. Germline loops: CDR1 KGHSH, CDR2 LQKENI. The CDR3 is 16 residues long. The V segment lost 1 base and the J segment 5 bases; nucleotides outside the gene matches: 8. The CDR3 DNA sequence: TGTGCCAGCTCACCACTGCTCGGGAGGAGCAACAATGAGCAGTTCTTC. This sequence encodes CASSPLLGRSNNEQFF.

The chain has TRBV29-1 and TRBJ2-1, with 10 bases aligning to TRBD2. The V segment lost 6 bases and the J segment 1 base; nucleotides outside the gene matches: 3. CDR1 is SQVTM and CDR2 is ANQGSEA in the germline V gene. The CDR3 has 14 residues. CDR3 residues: CSVISGRSYNEQFF. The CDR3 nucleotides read TGCAGCGTGATTAGCGGGAGGTCCTACAATGAGCAGTTCTTC.

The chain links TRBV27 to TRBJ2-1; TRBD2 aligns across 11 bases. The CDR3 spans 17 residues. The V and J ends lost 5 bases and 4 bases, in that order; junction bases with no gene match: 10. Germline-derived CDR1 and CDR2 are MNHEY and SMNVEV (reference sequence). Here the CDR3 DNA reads TGTGCCAGCAGTAATCCAGCCGGGACTAGCGGATACAATGAGCAGTTCTTC. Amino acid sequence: CASSNPAGTSGYNEQFF.

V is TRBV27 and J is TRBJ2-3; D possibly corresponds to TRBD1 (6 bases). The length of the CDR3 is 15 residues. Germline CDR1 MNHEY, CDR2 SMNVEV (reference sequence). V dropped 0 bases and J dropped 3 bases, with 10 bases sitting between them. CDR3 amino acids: CASSLSSGVTDTQYF. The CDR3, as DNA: TGTGCCAGCAGTTTATCTTCAGGGGTAACAGATACGCAGTATTTT.